These 32 T cell receptor beta chains share one sample of origin, sequenced in a study of T cells in Graves' hyperthyroidism and ophthalmopathy. TCR beta CDR3 sequences were amplified from RNA transcripts. An initial round of RT-PCR targeting the TCR CDR3 relied on the HTBI primer set. TCRdb re-analysed the multiplex PCR reads in MiXCR, keeping a single row per CDR3 protein. This sample has about 700,000 distinct CDR3 sequences, with 14% found just once. Sequenced input: blood. These receptors originate from a woman aged 18-29 years with Graves' hyperthyroidism.

Many counts were recorded for this clonotype. This chain uses TRBV13 with TRBJ2-7; possibly TRBD1 or TRBD2 for D (6 bases each). Germline V gene lookup returns CDR1 PRHDT and CDR2 FYEKMQ (reference sequence). Trimming took 5 bases from V and 3 from J, leaving 17 bases between them. This CDR3 has 15 residues. This chain's CDR3 is CASSAGLGDNYEQYF. DNA for the CDR3: TGTGCCAGCAGCGCGGGACTGGGGGACAACTACGAGCAGTACTTC.

In this sample, this clonotype turned up many times. The chain carries TRBV2 and TRBJ1-1; D might be TRBD1 (5 bases). V was cut by 6 bases and J by 1 base, with 15 bases left in between. The CDR3 has 15 residues. CDR1 is SNHLY, CDR2 FYNNEI, per germline. The CDR3 here is CASSPVGEPNTEAFF. The CDR3 DNA reads TGTGCCAGCAGCCCGGTGGGGGAGCCGAACACTGAAGCTTTCTTT.

This chain links TRBV29-1 with TRBJ2-3, with a weak D call TRBD1 (5 bases). This CDR3 is 13 amino acids long. V shed 2 bases and J shed 1 base, with 7 bases lying between them. From germline, CDR1 is SQVTM and CDR2 ANQGSEA. The CDR3 DNA is TGCAGCGTTGAAAGGGGTGGCACAGATACGCAGTATTTT. Its protein is CSVERGGTDTQYF.

At least ten counts were recorded for this clonotype. The CDR3 DNA sequence: TGTGCCAGCAGCTGGCCTCCGGCGACTAGCGGGAGAAACAATGAGCAGTTCTTC. Residues: CASSWPPATSGRNNEQFF. This chain uses TRBV7-9 with TRBJ2-1, with TRBD2 identical over 12 bases. The CDR3 has 18 amino acids. J gave up 5 bases and V 4 bases, and 12 bases lay outside the gene matches. Germline V gene lookup returns CDR1 SEHNR and CDR2 FQNEAQ (reference sequence).

This clonotype was seen repeatedly, ten times or more. The V call is TRBV5-1, the J call TRBJ2-1, with 7 bases fitting TRBD1. CDR1 is SGHRS and CDR2 is YFSETQ in the germline V gene. The CDR3 loop spans 18 amino acids. Germline trimming cut 4 bases from V and 0 bases from J; bases unmatched to any gene: 13. The CDR3 region is CASSRGLIQGVSYNEQFF. CDR3 nucleotides: TGCGCCAGCAGCAGGGGGCTCATACAGGGAGTCTCCTACAATGAGCAGTTCTTC.

This chain links TRBV4-1 with TRBJ1-4; a possible D gene is TRBD1 (6 bases). Trimming removed 2 bases from V and 2 bases from J, with 21 bases in between. This CDR3 has 19 residues. Per germline, CDR1 MGHRA and CDR2 YSYEKL. The CDR3 DNA reads as TGCGCCAGCAGCCAACTAAGGCTCAGGGGCCAGCGGACTAATGAAAAACTGTTTTTT. Residues: CASSQLRLRGQRTNEKLFF.

The rearrangement links TRBV30 to TRBJ1-2; D might be TRBD1 (5 bases). V lost 0 bases to trimming and J lost 2 bases, with 13 bases between them. This CDR3 spans 15 amino acids. CDR1 and CDR2 from the germline V gene are GTSNPN and SVGIG (reference sequence). In DNA, the CDR3 is TGTGCCTGGAGTGTGAGCTGGGGGGTAAACTATGGCTACACCTTC. It translates to CAWSVSWGVNYGYTF.

This clonotype was seen more than once but under ten times. V is TRBV20-1 and J is TRBJ1-5, with TRBD1 identical over 7 bases. Germline V gene sequence: CDR1 DFQATT, CDR2 SNEGSKA (reference sequence). The CDR3 sequence is 13 residues long. V lost 2 bases to trimming and J lost 9 bases; unmatched junction nucleotides: 7. The chain's CDR3 is CSARRDSLWPQHF. The CDR3, as DNA: TGCAGTGCTAGACGGGACAGCTTGTGGCCCCAGCATTTT.

This clonotype was seen repeatedly, ten times or more. CDR3 amino acids: CSARDAGGHMGSPLHF. CDR3 DNA: TGCAGTGCTAGAGATGCAGGAGGGCATATGGGTTCACCCCTCCACTTT. The V gene is TRBV20-1, the J gene TRBJ1-6, with D hard to call. There are 16 residues in the CDR3. Trimming removed 0 bases at V and 9 bases at J, with 18 bases between. Per germline, CDR1 DFQATT and CDR2 SNEGSKA (reference sequence).

The V gene is TRBV29-1, the J gene TRBJ2-6, with TRBD1 matching 8 bases. This CDR3 contains 14 residues. The V gene end was trimmed by 7 bases and the J gene end by 3 bases; junction bases not matched to a gene: 5. Germline V gene sequence: CDR1 SQVTM, CDR2 ANQGSEA. The chain's CDR3 is CSAMTGDGANVLTF. CDR3 DNA sequence: TGCAGCGCCATGACAGGGGATGGGGCCAACGTCCTGACTTTC. Combining the CDR3 with reference TRBV29-1 and TRBJ2-6 gives the whole variable domain SAVISQKPSRDICQRGTSLTIQCQVDSQVTMMFWYRQQPGQSLTLIATANQGSEATYESGFVIDKFPISRPNLTFSTLTVSNMSPEDSSIYLCSAMTGDGANVLTFGAGSRLTVL.

This clonotype was seen ten or more times. The gene calls are TRBV27 and TRBJ2-7; 8 nucleotides agree with TRBD2. Germline V gene data show CDR1 as MNHEY and CDR2 as SMNVEV (reference sequence). The CDR3 is 18 amino acids. Trimming cost V 0 bases and J 0 bases; bases outside gene matches: 10. The CDR3 DNA reads TGTGCCAGCAGTTTATCGTGGGTGAAGCGGGAGAGCTCCTACGAGCAGTACTTC. Translation gives CASSLSWVKRESSYEQYF.

The genes are TRBV4-1 and TRBJ2-2; D unclear. Trimming pared 1 base from V and 4 bases from J, leaving 16 bases between. The V gene's germline CDR1 is MGHRA and CDR2 YSYEKL. The CDR3 consists of 17 residues. CDR3: CASSQASLGLVTGELFF. The CDR3 DNA reads as TGCGCCAGCAGCCAAGCAAGCTTGGGGTTGGTCACCGGGGAGCTGTTTTTT.

The rearrangement joins TRBV4-3 to TRBJ1-2, with D hard to call. V lost 5 bases and J lost 0, with 10 bases in between. The CDR3 is 14 residues long. CDR1 LGHNA and CDR2 YSLEER come from the germline V gene. The CDR3 sequence: CASSVGPANYGYTF. CDR3 nucleotides: TGCGCCAGCAGCGTCGGCCCGGCTAACTATGGCTACACCTTC.

CDR3 residues: CASSLDGPNYGYTF. The CDR3 region has the DNA TGTGCCAGCAGCTTAGATGGACCTAACTATGGCTACACCTTC. The chain has TRBV7-9 and TRBJ1-2; D is uncertain. Trimming shortened V by 1 base and J by 0 bases, and 6 bases separated the two germline ends. This CDR3 has 14 amino acids. Germline-derived CDR1 and CDR2 are SEHNR and FQNEAQ (reference sequence).

This clonotype was counted only a few times. This chain connects TRBV19 to TRBJ2-7; TRBD2 matches 10 bases. Germline trimming cut 2 bases from V and 2 bases from J; bases unmatched to any gene: 12. The CDR3 spans 18 residues. Germline V gene data show CDR1 as LNHDA and CDR2 as SQIVND (reference sequence). CDR3 amino acids: CASSITAPSGSRPYEQYF. The CDR3, as DNA: TGTGCCAGTAGTATAACGGCGCCTAGCGGGAGTCGTCCCTACGAGCAGTACTTC.

The V and J genes are TRBV18 and TRBJ1-3, with D tentatively TRBD1 (6 bases). The ends were cut back, 3 bases at V and 3 bases at J, with 12 bases in the middle. Germline V gives CDR1 KGHSH, CDR2 LQKENI. CDR3 length equals 15 residues. CDR3 region: CASSPSDSIGNTIYF. The CDR3 bases are TGTGCCAGCTCACCCTCGGACAGCATTGGAAACACCATATATTTT.

V usage is TRBV19 and J usage is TRBJ2-2; D not resolved. Germline CDR1 reads LNHDA; CDR2 reads SQIVND (reference sequence). The CDR3 contains 15 residues. Trimming pared 1 base from V and 0 bases from J, leaving 6 bases between. Here the CDR3 reads CASSIVGSNTGELFF. The CDR3 DNA reads TGTGCCAGTAGTATAGTCGGGTCGAACACCGGGGAGCTGTTTTTT.

This clonotype showed up just a few times. The chain employs TRBV29-1 and TRBJ2-1; D could derive from TRBD1 or TRBD2 (6 bases each). V was cut by 8 bases and J by 2 bases, with 10 bases left in between. Germline V gene sequence: CDR1 SQVTM, CDR2 ANQGSEA. This CDR3 has 12 amino acids. CDR3 amino acids: CSIRGAYNEQFF. As DNA, the CDR3 is TGCAGCATAAGGGGGGCCTACAATGAGCAGTTCTTC.

Many counts were recorded for this clonotype. V is TRBV7-9 and J is TRBJ2-5; 9 bases align to TRBD1. Germline CDR1 is SEHNR and CDR2 is FQNEAQ (reference sequence). With V trimmed by 5 bases and J by 3 bases, 7 bases remained unmatched. The CDR3 loop spans 15 amino acids. The CDR3 region has the DNA TGTGCCAGCAGCCAACCCTGGGACAGGGAAGAGACCCAGTACTTC. Protein product: CASSQPWDREETQYF.

This clonotype has a count of ten or more. V and J are TRBV11-2 and TRBJ2-7, with 8 bases identical to TRBD1. With 0 bases clipped from V and 5 bases from J, the junction kept 12 bases outside the gene matches. CDR3 length: 17 amino acids. Per the germline V gene, CDR1 is SGHAT and CDR2 is FQNNGV. The CDR3 spells CASSLDYRDRGSNEQYF. CDR3 bases: TGTGCCAGCAGCTTAGATTATAGAGACAGGGGTAGCAACGAGCAGTACTTC.

In its sample, this clonotype was seen many times. This sequence joins TRBV20-1 and TRBJ1-1, with D possibly matching TRBD1 (5 bases). Germline-derived CDR1 and CDR2 are DFQATT and SNEGSKA (reference sequence). The V end lost 3 bases, the J end lost 4 bases, and 18 bases lay between the germline ends. This CDR3 region has 15 residues. Here the CDR3 DNA reads TGCAGTGCTAGGGAGAACAGGTCCCCAGGCACTGAAGCTTTCTTT. This encodes CSARENRSPGTEAFF.

This clonotype has ten or more counts. The CDR3 DNA reads as TGTGCCTGGAGTGTAGGGGCAGCCAACTTAAATCAGCCCCAGCATTTT. It yields the protein CAWSVGAANLNQPQHF. This rearrangement joins TRBV30 to TRBJ1-5; the D gene is possibly TRBD1 (5 bases). Trimming removed 0 bases at V and 4 bases at J, with 16 bases between. Germline V gene lookup returns CDR1 GTSNPN and CDR2 SVGIG (reference sequence). The CDR3 covers 16 residues. Together with reference TRBV30 and TRBJ1-5, the CDR3 gives the full variable domain: SQTIHQWPATLVQPVGSPLSLECTVEGTSNPNLYWYRQAAGRGLQLLFYSVGIGQISSEVPQNLSASRPQDRQFILSSKKLLLSDSGFYLCAWSVGAANLNQPQHFGDGTRLSIL.

The rearrangement joins TRBV13 to TRBJ1-2, with a weak D call TRBD1 (5 bases). Trimming cost V 8 bases and J 1 base, with 20 bases left between them. Germline lookup yields CDR1 PRHDT and CDR2 FYEKMQ (reference sequence). The CDR3 is 16 residues long. The CDR3 spells CASRPVGGSDNYGYTF. CDR3 nucleotides: TGTGCCAGCCGACCCGTTGGGGGGTCAGATAACTATGGCTACACCTTC.

This clonotype has a count of ten or more. The V and J genes are TRBV11-2 and TRBJ2-5; 10 nucleotides match TRBD2. Germline assignment: CDR1 SGHAT and CDR2 FQNNGV. The CDR3 contains 19 residues. Trimming took 3 bases from V and 2 from J; bases not matched to a gene: 15. The CDR3 region has the DNA TGTGCCAGCAGCTTTAGGACTAGCGGCATCATTAAGAAACAAGAGACCCAGTACTTC. Protein product: CASSFRTSGIIKKQETQYF.

This clonotype has at least ten counts. This rearrangement joins TRBV6-1 to TRBJ2-7; 10 positions agree with TRBD1. Per the germline V gene, CDR1 is MNHNS and CDR2 is SASEGT. This CDR3 contains 17 residues. Germline trimming cut 5 bases from V and 2 bases from J; bases unmatched to any gene: 12. The CDR3 reads CASSYLLGTGEAYEQYF. CDR3 in DNA: TGTGCCAGCAGTTACCTTTTAGGGACAGGGGAGGCCTACGAGCAGTACTTC.

The chain combines TRBV27 with TRBJ2-7; the D is unclear. CDR1 and CDR2 (germline): MNHEY, SMNVEV (reference sequence). The CDR3 is 15 amino acids. V lost 1 base and J 2 bases, leaving 12 bases between the germline ends. CDR3 bases: TGTGCCAGCAGTTTATTTGCAGGATCAGCCTACGAGCAGTACTTC. It encodes CASSLFAGSAYEQYF.

This clonotype has a count of ten or more. The gene calls are TRBV5-8 and TRBJ2-7; possibly TRBD2 for D (6 bases). Germline CDR1 reads SGHTS; CDR2 reads YDEGEE. CDR3 length: 14 residues. V shed 5 bases and J shed 2 bases, with 14 bases lying between them. The CDR3 bases are TGTGCCAGCAGTCAAGGGGACTTAACCTACGAGCAGTACTTC. It translates to CASSQGDLTYEQYF.

This clonotype was counted at least ten times. The chain couples TRBV30 to TRBJ2-3; unclear D gene. Trimming shortened V by 2 bases and J by 6 bases, and 6 bases separated the two germline ends. The CDR3 is 11 amino acids. In germline, CDR1 is GTSNPN, CDR2 SVGIG (reference sequence). Written as DNA, the CDR3 is TGTGCCTGGAGTATCCCGGATACGCAGTATTTT. Translation: CAWSIPDTQYF.

This clonotype has a count of ten or more. This CDR3 is CASSSIQETQYF. CDR3 coding DNA: TGTGCCAGCAGCTCGATCCAAGAGACCCAGTACTTC. V is TRBV7-9 and J is TRBJ2-5; D is unresolved. V dropped 4 bases and J dropped 1 base, with 4 bases sitting between them. The CDR3 is 12 residues long. CDR1 SEHNR and CDR2 FQNEAQ come from the germline V gene (reference sequence).

This clonotype showed up many times. This rearrangement joins TRBV11-2 to TRBJ2-3, with 11 positions matching TRBD2. Germline CDR1 SGHAT, CDR2 FQNNGV. The CDR3 totals 15 residues. The junction had 4 bases not matched to a gene; V was cut back by 2 bases and J by 6 bases. Here the CDR3 reads CASSLLAGGRDTQYF. In nucleotides, the CDR3 is TGTGCCAGCAGCTTACTAGCGGGAGGTCGGGATACGCAGTATTTT. The full variable domain, with the rest looked up from reference TRBV11-2 and TRBJ2-3, is EAGVAQSPRYKIIEKRQSVAFWCNPISGHATLYWYQQILGQGPKLLIQFQNNGVVDDSQLPKDRFSAERLKGVDSTLKIQPAKLEDSAVYLCASSLLAGGRDTQYFGPGTRLTVL.

This clonotype was counted once. The V call is TRBV7-9, the J call TRBJ1-2; 9 bases line up with TRBD1. The CDR3 length is 17 residues. The germline gives CDR1 SEHNR, CDR2 FQNEAQ (reference sequence). The V gene end was trimmed by 1 base and the J gene end by 4 bases; junction bases not matched to a gene: 10. Here the CDR3 reads CASSLVGHDRGSYGYTF. For the CDR3, the DNA is TGTGCCAGCAGCTTAGTGGGGCATGACAGGGGGTCCTATGGCTACACCTTC.

This clonotype was observed many times. This chain uses TRBV18 with TRBJ2-1; a possible D gene is TRBD1 (6 bases). The CDR3 is made up of 16 amino acids. Trimming cost V 3 bases and J 8 bases, with 20 bases left between them. Germline values: CDR1 KGHSH, CDR2 LQKENI. The CDR3 reads CASSPSSGDGAHEQFF. As DNA, the CDR3 is TGTGCCAGCTCACCCTCGTCAGGGGACGGGGCCCATGAGCAGTTCTTC.